The present T cell receptor (beta chain) was sequenced within a study of T cells in Graves' hyperthyroidism and ophthalmopathy. At the level of the study: Peripheral blood samples were taken at initial diagnosis, prior to any treatment.

From germline, CDR1 is ENHRY and CDR2 SYGVKD. With V trimmed by 5 bases and J by 1 base, 7 bases remained unmatched. The CDR3 covers 16 residues. TCR beta CDR3 region amplification was performed from RNA transcripts. In the first-round RT-PCR of the TCR CDR3, the HTBI primer set was used. MiXCR, applied by TCRdb to the multiplex PCR reads, yields one record per CDR3 protein. The data contain 500,000 to 650,000 distinct CDR3 sequences, less than 20% of them seen just once; the ten biggest clones take up less than 55%. Material for sequencing was blood. The sequence was obtained from a man in his forties with Graves' ophthalmopathy. The rearrangement uses TRBV10-3 and TRBJ2-5; TRBD2 matches 10 bases. In DNA form, the CDR3 reads TGTGCCATCAGTTCCAGGACTAGCGGCCCCCAAGAGACCCAGTACTTC. Amino acids: CAISSRTSGPQETQYF.